Below, one TCR beta chain is given with its context. The data originate from a study of blood T cell repertoires in COVID-19. Study-level information: Acute and convalescent COVID-19 samples came from the United States, Italy and Spain.

Study processing details: Cell counts per sample came from amplifying reference gene primers. The data were produced by immunoSEQ multiplex PCR, yet TCRdb's version contains in-frame clones alone and is incomplete. V, J and clone size derive from that table, while D and trimming were established from the DNA sequence. Found here are roughly 250,000 clones, approximately 90% of them singletons; the top ten hold about 6%. With V trimmed by 1 base and J by 0 bases, 8 bases remained unmatched. The CDR3 extends over 17 amino acids. Germline loops: CDR1 MDHEN, CDR2 SYDVKM. Participants came from 20 to 25 US areas, aged about 18 to 89 years. Participant-given clinical history determined each cohort assignment.

The rearrangement uses TRBV28 and TRBJ1-1; 7 bases fit TRBD1. The specimen sequenced was PBMCs or T cells enriched from blood (not recorded which). This sequence originates from a woman aged 25 to 39 with acute COVID-19. CDR3 region: CASSLSGQVTMNTEAFF. The CDR3 nucleotides read TGTGCCAGCAGTTTATCCGGACAGGTGACGATGAACACTGAAGCTTTCTTT.